This T cell receptor (beta chain) was sequenced during a study of blood T cell repertoires in COVID-19. Study-wide background: Whether acute or convalescent, the COVID-19 samples came from the United States, Italy and Spain. Sources were T cells, B-cell-depleted T cells, or PBMCs; the material itself was cDNA or gDNA.

Authors' data handling: By means of reference gene primer amplification, nucleated cell counts were estimated. Libraries were prepared by immunoSEQ multiplex PCR; TCRdb keeps only in-frame clonotypes and omits some of them. V and J calls and clone size are those listed in that table; D and trimming were worked out from the DNA. The sample has about 120,000 clones, roughly 82% seen once. This sequence was found in a human donor in a cohort sampled during active COVID-19. Input material: peripheral blood.

The CDR3 spells CASSLGLAGGYNEQFF. The CDR3 DNA follows: TGTGCCAGCAGCTTGGGGCTAGCGGGGGGGTACAATGAGCAGTTCTTC. The chain uses TRBV7-2 and TRBJ2-1, with 12 bases fitting TRBD2. V lost 3 bases to trimming and J lost 4 bases; unmatched junction nucleotides: 4. Germline-derived CDR1 and CDR2 are SGHTA and FQGNSA. The CDR3 has 16 amino acids. The full variable domain, rest sourced from reference TRBV7-2 and TRBJ2-1, is GAGVSQSPSNKVTEKGKDVELRCDPISGHTALYWYRQSLGQGLEFLIYFQGNSAPDKSGLPSDRFSAERTGGSVSTLTIQRTQQEDSAVYLCASSLGLAGGYNEQFFGPGTRLTVL.